What follows describes a single TCR beta chain. Its target is unknown. CDR3 length: 15 residues. Per the germline V gene, CDR1 is MNHNS and CDR2 is SASEGT. Trimming cost V 3 bases and J 7 bases, with 16 bases left between them. This record belongs to a study of graft-versus-host responses after intestinal transplantation. Overall study context: Anti-thymocyte globulin induction was given to all recipients, followed by tacrolimus and steroids for roughly 3 years. Whole-study results and caveats: The marrow of recipients harbored GvH clones, and ileum or blood showed some of them first.

Clones were sequenced by immunoSEQ multiplex PCR, and TCRdb holds only the in-frame ones, with some missing. The table lists some 82,000 clones, more than 75% of them singletons. The receptor was isolated from a human donor who was the organ donor for an intestinal transplant. The material sequenced was unstimulated CD8+ T cells sorted from spleen or lymph node cells, taken before transplant. This sequence joins TRBV6-1 and TRBJ1-5; TRBD1 might be the D (6 bases). The CDR3 is CASSDHGQGSQPQHF. The CDR3 region has the DNA TGTGCCAGCAGTGATCATGGGCAGGGGAGCCAGCCCCAGCATTTT.